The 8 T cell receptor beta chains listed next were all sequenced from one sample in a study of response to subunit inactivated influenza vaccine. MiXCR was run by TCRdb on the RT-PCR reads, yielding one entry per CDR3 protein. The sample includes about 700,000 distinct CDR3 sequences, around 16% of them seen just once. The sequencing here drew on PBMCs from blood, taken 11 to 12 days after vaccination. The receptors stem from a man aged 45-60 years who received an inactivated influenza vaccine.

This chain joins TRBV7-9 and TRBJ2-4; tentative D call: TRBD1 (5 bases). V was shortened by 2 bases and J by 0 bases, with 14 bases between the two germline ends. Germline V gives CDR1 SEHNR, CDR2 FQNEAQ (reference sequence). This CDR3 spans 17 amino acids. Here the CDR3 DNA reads TGTGCCAGCAGCTTACAGGGTGGACACATAGCCAAAAACATTCAGTACTTC. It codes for CASSLQGGHIAKNIQYF.

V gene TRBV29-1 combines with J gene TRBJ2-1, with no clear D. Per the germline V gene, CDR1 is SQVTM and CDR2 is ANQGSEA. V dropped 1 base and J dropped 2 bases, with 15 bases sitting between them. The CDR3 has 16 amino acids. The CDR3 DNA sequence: TGCAGCGTTGAAGCGTCCGGCACGAATCCCTACAATGAGCAGTTCTTC. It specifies CSVEASGTNPYNEQFF.

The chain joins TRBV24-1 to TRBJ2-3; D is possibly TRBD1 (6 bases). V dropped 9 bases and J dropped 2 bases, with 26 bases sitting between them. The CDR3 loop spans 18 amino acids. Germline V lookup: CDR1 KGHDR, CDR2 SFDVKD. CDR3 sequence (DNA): TGTGCCACCCAGGGGCAGGGTCGATCCTCGATTCACACAGATACGCAGTATTTT. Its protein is CATQGQGRSSIHTDTQYF.

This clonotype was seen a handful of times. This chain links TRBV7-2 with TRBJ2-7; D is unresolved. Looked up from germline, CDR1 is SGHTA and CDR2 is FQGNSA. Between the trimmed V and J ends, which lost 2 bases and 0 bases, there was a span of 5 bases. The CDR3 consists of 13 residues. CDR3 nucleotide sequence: TGTGCCAGCAGCTTACTAACCTCCTACGAGCAGTACTTC. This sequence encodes CASSLLTSYEQYF. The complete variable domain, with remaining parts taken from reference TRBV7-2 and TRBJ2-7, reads GAGVSQSPSNKVTEKGKDVELRCDPISGHTALYWYRQSLGQGLEFLIYFQGNSAPDKSGLPSDRFSAERTGGSVSTLTIQRTQQEDSAVYLCASSLLTSYEQYFGPGTRLTVT.

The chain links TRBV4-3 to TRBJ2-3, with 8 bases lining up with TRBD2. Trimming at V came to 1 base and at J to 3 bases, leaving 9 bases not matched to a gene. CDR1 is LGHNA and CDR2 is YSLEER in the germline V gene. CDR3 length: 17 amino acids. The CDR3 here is CASSQGTGIAGTDTQYF. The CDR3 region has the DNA TGCGCCAGCAGCCAAGGAACCGGGATAGCGGGGACAGATACGCAGTATTTT.

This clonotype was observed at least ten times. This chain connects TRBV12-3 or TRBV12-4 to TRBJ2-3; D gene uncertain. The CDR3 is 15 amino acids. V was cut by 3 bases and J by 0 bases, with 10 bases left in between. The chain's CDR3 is CASSFLAASTDTQYF. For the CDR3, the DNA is TGTGCCAGCAGTTTTCTGGCGGCTAGCACAGATACGCAGTATTTT.

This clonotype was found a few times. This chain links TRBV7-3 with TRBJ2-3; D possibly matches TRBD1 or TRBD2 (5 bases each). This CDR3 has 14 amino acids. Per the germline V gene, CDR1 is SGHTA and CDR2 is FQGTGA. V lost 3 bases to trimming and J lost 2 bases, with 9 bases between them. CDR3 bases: TGTGCCAGCAGCTTTGGGACCCCCACAGATACGCAGTATTTT. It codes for CASSFGTPTDTQYF.

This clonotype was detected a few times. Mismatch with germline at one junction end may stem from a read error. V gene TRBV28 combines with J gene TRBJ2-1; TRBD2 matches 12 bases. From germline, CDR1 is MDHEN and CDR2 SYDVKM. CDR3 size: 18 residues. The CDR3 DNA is TGTGCCAGCAGTTTATTGGCTAGCGGGAGGGCCGGAGTAGGTGAGCAGCTCTTC. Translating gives CASSLLASGRAGVGEQLF.